This T cell receptor beta chain was identified during a study of CD8+ T cells in alopecia areata. Study-wide findings and caveats: Expanded CD8+ clones among the top 100, and scalp clonality, were significantly decreased by tofacitinib. Tofacitinib did not eliminate many expanded lesional clones from scalp or blood.

Treatment described: oral pan-JAK inhibitor, 5-10 mg twice daily. Samples from alopecia areata patients were lesional scalp punch biopsies and peripheral blood. RNA was isolated and reverse transcribed to cDNA, the sequencing template. Using immunoSEQ multiplex PCR, the repertoire was profiled, and TCRdb retains in-frame clones only, with some absent. The sample carries about 5,400 clones, roughly two thirds recorded once. Germline loops: CDR1 LNHDA, CDR2 SQIVND (reference sequence). The CDR3 consists of 17 residues. V lost 0 bases, J lost 7 bases, and 10 bases stayed unmatched. Details on this clone: The antigen is unknown.

The source is a human donor with alopecia areata. This specimen consisted of skin, obtained at week 24, from a patient treated with tofacitinib. The chain combines TRBV19 with TRBJ2-1, with TRBD2 identical over 9 bases. In DNA form, the CDR3 reads TGTGCCAGTAGTATAGATCAGTCTAGCGGGACCTGGAATGAGCAGTTCTTC. As protein: CASSIDQSSGTWNEQFF.